The entry below describes one T cell receptor (beta chain). This specimen comes from a study of shared T cell receptors in the human thymus. The V end lost 3 bases, the J end lost 0 bases, and 6 bases lay between the germline ends. This CDR3 has 13 residues. The V gene's germline CDR1 is LNHNV and CDR2 YYDKDF (reference sequence). Sequenced by immunoSEQ multiplex PCR; TCRdb stores in-frame clones only, minus some. The sample records about 380,000 clones, around 93% being singletons. Sequenced: thymocytes. The genes are TRBV15 and TRBJ2-7; D gene ambiguous. This receptor was taken from a human donor. CDR3 sequence: CATSSSHSYEQYF. CDR3 coding DNA: TGTGCCACCAGCAGCTCGCACTCCTACGAGCAGTACTTC.